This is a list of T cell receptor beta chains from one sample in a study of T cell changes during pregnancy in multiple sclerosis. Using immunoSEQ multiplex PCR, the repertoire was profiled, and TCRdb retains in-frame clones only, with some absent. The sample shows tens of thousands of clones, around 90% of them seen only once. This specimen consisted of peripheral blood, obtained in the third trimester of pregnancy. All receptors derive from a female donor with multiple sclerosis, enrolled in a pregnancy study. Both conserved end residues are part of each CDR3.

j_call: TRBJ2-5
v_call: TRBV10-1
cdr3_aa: CASSWTPGETQYF

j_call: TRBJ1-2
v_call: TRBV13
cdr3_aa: CASSLAGGWYGYTF

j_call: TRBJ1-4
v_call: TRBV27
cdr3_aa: CASSLSPGGNEKLFF

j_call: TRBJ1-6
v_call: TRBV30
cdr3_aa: CAWSNLDGGNSPLHF

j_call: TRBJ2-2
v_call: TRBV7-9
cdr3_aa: CASSLAETTGELFF

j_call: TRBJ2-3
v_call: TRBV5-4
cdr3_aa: CASSGGQLVTDTQYF

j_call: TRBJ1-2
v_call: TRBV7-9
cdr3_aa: CASSLGATGRGYTF

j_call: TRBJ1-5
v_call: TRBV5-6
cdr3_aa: CASSLWGQTSNQPQHF

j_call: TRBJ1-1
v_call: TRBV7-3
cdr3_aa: CASSPTGYTEAFF

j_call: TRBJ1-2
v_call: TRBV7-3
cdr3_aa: CASAGDYGYTF

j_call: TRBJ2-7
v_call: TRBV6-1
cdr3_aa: CASKFGLADYEQYF

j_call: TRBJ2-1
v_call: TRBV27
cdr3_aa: CASSGREGRGEQFF

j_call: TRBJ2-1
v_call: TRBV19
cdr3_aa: CASSLARGSYNEQFF

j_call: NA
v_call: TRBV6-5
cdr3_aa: CASSYSGLAEFYEQYF

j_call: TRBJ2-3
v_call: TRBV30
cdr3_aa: CAWGFRGTDTQYF

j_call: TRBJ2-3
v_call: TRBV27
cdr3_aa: CASSLSSLLVDTQYF

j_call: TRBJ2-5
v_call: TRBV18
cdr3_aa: CASSPTSGRAGGETQYF

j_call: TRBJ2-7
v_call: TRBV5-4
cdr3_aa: CASSSDRGLPYEQYF

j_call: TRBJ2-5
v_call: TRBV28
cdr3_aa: CASSHEGTQYF